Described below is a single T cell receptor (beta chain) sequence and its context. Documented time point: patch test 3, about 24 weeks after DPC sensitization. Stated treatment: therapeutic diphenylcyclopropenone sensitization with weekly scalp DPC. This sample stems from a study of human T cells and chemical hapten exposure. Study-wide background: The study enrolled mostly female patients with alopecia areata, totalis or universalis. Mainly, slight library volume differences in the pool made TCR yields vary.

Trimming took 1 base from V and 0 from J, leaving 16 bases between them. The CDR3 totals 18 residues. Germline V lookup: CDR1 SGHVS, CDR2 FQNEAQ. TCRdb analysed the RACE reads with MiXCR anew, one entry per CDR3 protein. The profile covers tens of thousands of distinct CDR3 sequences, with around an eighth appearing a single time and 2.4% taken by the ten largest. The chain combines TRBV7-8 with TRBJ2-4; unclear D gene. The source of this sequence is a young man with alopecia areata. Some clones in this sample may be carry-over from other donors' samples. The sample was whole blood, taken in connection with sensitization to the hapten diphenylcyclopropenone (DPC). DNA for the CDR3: TGTGCCAGCAGCTTAGGTGTGGGCCGCAGCCTAGCCAAAAACATTCAGTACTTC. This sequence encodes CASSLGVGRSLAKNIQYF.